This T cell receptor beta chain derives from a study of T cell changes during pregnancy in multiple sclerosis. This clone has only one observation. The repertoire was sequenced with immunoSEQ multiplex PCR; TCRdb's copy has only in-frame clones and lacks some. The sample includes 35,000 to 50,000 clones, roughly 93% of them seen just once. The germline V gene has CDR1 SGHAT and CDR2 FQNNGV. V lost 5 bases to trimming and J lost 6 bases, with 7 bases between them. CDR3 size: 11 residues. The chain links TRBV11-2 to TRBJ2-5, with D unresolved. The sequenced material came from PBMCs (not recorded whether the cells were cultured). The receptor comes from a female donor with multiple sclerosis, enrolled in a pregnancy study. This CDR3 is CASSPQKTQYF. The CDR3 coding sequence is TGTGCCAGCAGCCCACAGAAGACCCAGTACTTC.